These 11 T cell receptor beta chains share one sample of origin, sequenced in a study of T cells after yellow fever vaccination. TCRdb used MiXCR to reprocess the 5' RACE reads, holding one entry per CDR3 protein. The repertoire consists of 450,000 to 650,000 distinct CDR3 sequences, with around a fifth occurring once and the leading ten covering 15% to 20%. Sequenced material: PBMCs, taken less than 25 days after the first yellow fever vaccination. The source is a man younger than 30 who received the YFV17D yellow fever vaccine.

The V call is TRBV20-1, the J call TRBJ1-4; 10 bases align to TRBD1. This CDR3 region has 15 residues. V was clipped by 6 bases and J by 8 bases; unmatched bases: 12. CDR1 and CDR2 (germline): DFQATT, SNEGSKA (reference sequence). The CDR3 DNA reads as TGCAGTGCCCACCCCCGACAGGGGGCGCGGGAAAAACTGTTTTTT. Amino acid sequence: CSAHPRQGAREKLFF.

The J gene is TRBJ1-5, the V gene TRBV5-5, with D maybe TRBD1 (6 bases). The germline V gene has CDR1 SGHKS and CDR2 YYEKEE (reference sequence). The V end was cut by 0 bases, the J end by 4 bases, with 17 bases between. This CDR3 is 17 amino acids long. The DNA of the CDR3 is TGTGCCAGCAGCTTGGATTGGGCTAGCAGGGGTAATCAGCCCCAGCATTTT. Residues: CASSLDWASRGNQPQHF.

This clonotype turned up a few times. This chain links TRBV7-6 with TRBJ1-1; possibly TRBD1 for D (5 bases). The CDR3 length is 15 residues. V was shortened by 4 bases and J by 0 bases, with 12 bases between the two germline ends. Germline V gene lookup returns CDR1 SGHVS and CDR2 FNYEAQ. The CDR3 nucleotides are TGTGCCAGCAGCTCCCTCCAGGGACTGAACACTGAAGCTTTCTTT. Translation gives CASSSLQGLNTEAFF.

Only a few counts were recorded for this clonotype. This rearrangement joins TRBV5-4 to TRBJ2-7; 9 nucleotides align to TRBD1. This CDR3 has 14 amino acids. Germline V gene data show CDR1 as SGHNT and CDR2 as YYREEE (reference sequence). Trimming removed 3 bases from V and 5 bases from J; junction bases left unmatched: 6. DNA for the CDR3: TGTGCCAGCAGCTCCACCCGGGACAGGGACGAGCAGTACTTC. Translated, it gives CASSSTRDRDEQYF.

The CDR3 DNA reads as TGTGCCAGCAGCCAAGATGGGGGCATTTGGCAGTTCTTC. As protein: CASSQDGGIWQFF. This chain uses TRBV4-2 with TRBJ2-1; D might be TRBD1 (6 bases). Trimming cost V 0 bases and J 12 bases, with 12 bases left between them. This CDR3 contains 13 residues. The germline V gene encodes CDR1 LGHNA and CDR2 YNFKEQ.

The gene calls are TRBV29-1 and TRBJ1-2, with TRBD1 matching over 9 bases. This CDR3 is built from 14 residues. Germline V CDR1 and CDR2: SQVTM, ANQGSEA. The junction had 13 bases not matched to a gene; V was cut back by 7 bases and J by 7 bases. The DNA of the CDR3 is TGCAGCGCAGGACAGGGGCGAGGTGTCTCTGGCTACACCTTC. Translation: CSAGQGRGVSGYTF.

V is TRBV5-5 and J is TRBJ1-1; tentatively, D is TRBD1 (5 bases). Trimming stripped 6 bases from V and 1 base from J, with 13 bases between. This CDR3 comprises 14 residues. Germline V gene data show CDR1 as SGHKS and CDR2 as YYEKEE (reference sequence). As DNA, the CDR3 is TGTGCCAGCACCTCAAATCAGGGGAACACTGAAGCTTTCTTT. It specifies CASTSNQGNTEAFF.

The gene calls are TRBV24-1 and TRBJ1-1, with D tentatively TRBD1 (5 bases). V shed 1 base and J shed 3 bases, with 8 bases lying between them. This CDR3 is 14 amino acids long. The germline CDR1 and CDR2 sequences are KGHDR and SFDVKD. This chain's CDR3 is CATSDLQQDTEAFF. In DNA form, the CDR3 reads TGTGCCACCAGTGATTTACAACAGGACACTGAAGCTTTCTTT.

This clonotype has a handful of counts. The chain recombines TRBV12-3 or TRBV12-4 with TRBJ1-5; no clear D gene. Trimming stripped 5 bases from V and 2 bases from J, with 13 bases between. The CDR3 is made up of 15 amino acids. The CDR3 loop reads CASSIWTGGNQPQHF. The CDR3 DNA is TGTGCCAGCAGTATTTGGACTGGGGGCAATCAGCCCCAGCATTTT.

This clonotype was counted a few times. The chain carries TRBV12-3 or TRBV12-4 and TRBJ1-5, with a possible D match to TRBD1 (6 bases). The CDR3 contains 14 residues. V was clipped by 3 bases and J by 4 bases, with 10 bases between them. The CDR3 region has the DNA TGTGCCAGCAGTTTCCCGGACAGAAATCAGCCCCAGCATTTT. Its translation: CASSFPDRNQPQHF.

The chain carries TRBV6-2 or TRBV6-3 and TRBJ2-2, with D tentatively TRBD2 (5 bases). There are 13 residues in the CDR3. Trimming shortened V by 5 bases and J by 7 bases, and 11 bases separated the two germline ends. Germline values: CDR1 MNHEY, CDR2 SVGEGT. The CDR3 DNA sequence: TGTGCCAGCAGTAATACTAGACGCGGGGAGCTGTTTTTT. Translating gives CASSNTRRGELFF.